The clone carrying this T cell receptor beta chain was seen many times. Documented time point: newly diagnosed GD, antithyroid drugs for less than 3 months. Preparation of the TCR library used RNA extracted from PBMCs. The authors built TCR beta libraries using iRepertoire HTBI primers and Arm-PCR of CDR3 regions. Using its own MiXCR run on the multiplex PCR reads, TCRdb lists one record per CDR3 protein. The data contain hundreds of thousands of distinct CDR3 sequences, approximately 15% of them singletons. The data were taken from a study of regulatory T cells in long-lasting Graves disease. For the study at large: Graves' cases, newly diagnosed, had used antithyroid drugs under 3 months.

The same data also went into a second study, on T cells in Graves' hyperthyroidism and ophthalmopathy. In that study: First-round RT-PCR targeting the TCR CDR3 was performed with the HTBI primer set.

The source is a woman aged 25 to 39 with Graves disease. Sequences were derived from peripheral blood mononuclear cells (PBMCs), sampled at new diagnosis, from a patient treated with antithyroid drugs.

The CDR3, as DNA: TGTGCCATCAGTGATGAGCAGGGGGGGAACACTGAAGCTTTCTTT. Translating gives CAISDEQGGNTEAFF. V usage is TRBV10-3 and J usage is TRBJ1-1; 7 bases line up with TRBD1. This CDR3 spans 15 amino acids. Germline trimming cut 3 bases from V and 1 base from J; bases unmatched to any gene: 5. CDR1 and CDR2 from the germline V gene are ENHRY and SYGVKD.